This T cell receptor (beta chain) was captured by sequencing in a study of CD8 T cells in ankylosing spondylitis. General study results and limits: Past research had described some motif variants in reactive arthritis synovial fluid and blood. CD8+ by phenotype, disease-linked clones were relatively rare in peripheral blood. Roughly eight highly homologous variants formed a TCR beta motif that appeared characteristic of ankylosing spondylitis blood. Enrichment of disease-linked clones was reportedly significant in matched ankylosing spondylitis synovial fluid.

V gave up 4 bases and J gave up 0 bases; unmatched junction bases: 5. Germline V lookup: CDR1 LGHNA, CDR2 YNFKEQ. The length of the CDR3 is 16 residues. Quantitative 5'-RACE with molecular barcodes produced the TCR beta libraries. TCRdb recomputed calls from the 5' RACE reads with MiXCR, one row per CDR3 protein. The sample holds more than 500,000 distinct CDR3 sequences, under 5.5% seen once. This clonotype was seen many times. Antigen specificity is unknown. The chain couples TRBV4-2 to TRBJ2-2; 7 bases agree with TRBD2. The clonotype was recovered from a male donor with ankylosing spondylitis. The sample taken for sequencing was blood, either unsorted or a sorted T cell fraction (not recorded which). The CDR3 region has the DNA TGTGCCAGCAGCCGAATGGGAGGGGCGAACACCGGGGAGCTGTTTTTT. It encodes CASSRMGGANTGELFF.